The rows below give T cell receptor beta chains drawn from one sample of a study of sequential checkpoint blockade in melanoma. Produced via immunoSEQ multiplex PCR; TCRdb's table is partial and in-frame only. The sample lists 8,000 to 8,500 clones; nearly 60% were seen once. Material: CD8+ T cells sorted from blood (inferred from file names), obtained from a patient given nivolumab and ipilimumab in sequence. Every receptor here comes from a human donor with melanoma. Both conserved end residues are part of each CDR3. The D gene is left open where the match is weak. A clone size is listed for some rows: how often the clone was seen (once, few, many), or a class if it is expanded.

>TRBJ1-2|medium-sized|TRBV6-6|TRBD1
CASSYSTGYGYTF
TGTGCCAGCAGTTACTCGACAGGGTATGGCTACACCTTC
>TRBJ1-5|.|TRBV30|.
CAAGQDNQPQHF
TGTGCCGCCGGACAAGACAATCAGCCCCAGCATTTT
>TRBJ2-7|.|TRBV29-1|.
CSVVFLGRYEQYF
TGCAGCGTTGTGTTTCTGGGCCGGTACGAGCAGTACTTC
>TRBJ1-3|.|TRBV6-1|.
CASRGPVRIGNTIYF
TGTGCCAGCCGCGGCCCAGTGAGGATTGGAAACACCATATATTTT
>TRBJ1-4|.|TRBV4-2|TRBD1
CASSQADRVRPNEKLFF
TGTGCCAGCAGCCAAGCGGACAGGGTTAGGCCTAATGAAAAACTGTTTTTT
>TRBJ1-1|large|TRBV19|.
CASIAGNTEAFF
TGTGCCAGTATCGCCGGGAACACTGAAGCTTTCTTT
>TRBJ2-7|few|TRBV7-9|.
CASSLGLPTYEQYF
TGTGCCAGCAGCTTGGGGCTTCCCACCTACGAGCAGTACTTC
>TRBJ1-5|few|TRBV28|.
CASSDQAYSNQPQHF
TGTGCCAGCAGTGATCAAGCATATAGCAATCAGCCCCAGCATTTT
>TRBJ2-7|.|TRBV5-6|TRBD2
CASSLEREVYEQYF
TGTGCCAGCAGCTTGGAGCGGGAGGTCTACGAGCAGTACTTC
>TRBJ1-1|.|TRBV4-1|.
CASSQGTGGIMNTEAFF
TGCGCCAGCAGCCAAGGGACGGGGGGTATCATGAACACTGAAGCTTTCTTT
>TRBJ2-3|.|TRBV7-3|TRBD1
CASSPGADRVADTQYF
TGTGCCAGCAGCCCCGGGGCGGACAGGGTTGCCGATACGCAGTATTTT
>TRBJ2-1|few|TRBV5-1|TRBD2
CASSQDTGGSYNEQFF
TGCGCCAGCAGCCAAGATACGGGGGGCTCCTACAATGAGCAGTTCTTC
>TRBJ2-7|.|TRBV10-3|.
CAISESPSGLHEQYF
TGTGCCATCAGTGAGTCGCCTTCGGGTCTCCACGAGCAGTACTTC
>TRBJ2-6|once|TRBV9|.
CASSRDTGANVLTF
TGTGCCAGCAGCAGAGACACCGGGGCCAACGTCCTGACTTTC
>TRBJ2-7|few|TRBV7-2|.
CASSYDSSYEQYF
TGTGCCAGCAGCTATGACAGTTCCTACGAGCAGTACTTC
>TRBJ1-2|.|TRBV6-1|TRBD1
CASSEHQDRARLDYGYTF
TGTGCCAGCAGTGAACACCAAGACAGGGCGAGATTAGACTATGGCTACACCTTC
>TRBJ1-1|.|TRBV13|TRBD1
CASGQGPMNTEAFF
TGTGCCAGCGGACAGGGTCCAATGAACACTGAAGCTTTCTTT
>TRBJ2-2|.|TRBV9|TRBD2
CASSVGGGASGELFF
TGTGCCAGCAGCGTAGGCGGGGGGGCCAGCGGGGAGCTGTTTTTT
>TRBJ1-1|few|TRBV5-5|.
CASSSTLTTSTEAFF
TGTGCCAGCAGCTCGACACTGACGACGAGCACTGAAGCTTTCTTT
>TRBJ1-4|.|TRBV25-1|.
CASSELSGNEKLFF
TGTGCCAGCAGTGAACTATCGGGGAATGAAAAACTGTTTTTT
>TRBJ2-1|.|TRBV7-9|TRBD2
CASSLKLAVNNEQFF
TGTGCCAGCAGCTTAAAACTAGCGGTGAACAATGAGCAGTTCTTC
>TRBJ2-7|few|TRBV5-1|.
CASSLASGPKTSWQYF
TGCGCCAGCAGCTTGGCCTCGGGTCCGAAAACTTCTTGGCAGTACTTC
>TRBJ1-2|medium-sized|TRBV7-9|.
CASSGSGEGYGYTF
TGTGCCAGCAGCGGTTCGGGGGAGGGCTATGGCTACACCTTC
>TRBJ1-1|.|TRBV30|.
CAWSVLAEEAFF
TGTGCCTGGAGTGTACTGGCGGAGGAAGCTTTCTTT
>TRBJ1-2|medium-sized|TRBV29-1|.
CSGTTGPYGYTF
TGCAGCGGCACTACAGGGCCCTATGGCTACACCTTC
>TRBJ2-7|.|TRBV29-1|TRBD2
CSVRTSGGYEQYF
TGCAGCGTCCGGACTTCGGGAGGTTACGAGCAGTACTTC
>TRBJ2-7|few|TRBV9|.
CASSVGVGVEYEQYF
TGTGCCAGCAGCGTAGGCGTAGGGGTTGAATACGAGCAGTACTTC
>TRBJ2-3|.|TRBV4-1|TRBD2
CASSQVTSGGRTDTQYF
TGCGCCAGCAGCCAAGTGACTAGCGGGGGCCGCACAGATACGCAGTATTTT
>TRBJ2-7|.|TRBV4-1|.
CASSQGSGYEQYF
TGCGCCAGCAGCCAAGGTTCGGGTTACGAGCAGTACTTC
>TRBJ1-1|.|TRBV5-1|.
CASSMDMNTEAFF
TGCGCCAGCAGCATGGATATGAACACTGAAGCTTTCTTT
>TRBJ2-7|medium-sized|TRBV4-1|TRBD1
CASSHPGTGGEQYF
TGCGCCAGCAGCCACCCCGGGACAGGGGGCGAGCAGTACTTC
>TRBJ2-7|few|TRBV11-3|TRBD1
CASSPGQGLSYEQYF
TGTGCCAGCAGCCCGGGACAGGGCCTATCCTACGAGCAGTACTTC
>TRBJ2-7|.|TRBV30|.
CAWTISRDEQYF
TGTGCCTGGACTATCTCCCGGGACGAGCAGTACTTC
>TRBJ2-7|.|TRBV4-1|.
CASSQDRRGGYEQYF
TGCGCCAGCAGCCAAGATAGGAGGGGCGGGTACGAGCAGTACTTC
>TRBJ2-3|.|TRBV5-6|.
CASSLAEQGRTQYF
TGTGCCAGCAGCTTGGCCGAACAGGGCCGTACGCAGTATTTT
>TRBJ1-2|few|TRBV5-6|.
CASSPRTVNGYTF
TGTGCCAGCAGCCCGCGGACAGTTAATGGCTACACCTTC
>TRBJ1-1|.|TRBV27|.
CASSLGRYTEAFF
TGTGCCAGCAGTTTGGGGCGGTACACTGAAGCTTTCTTT
>TRBJ1-2|once|TRBV5-1|TRBD1
CASSPGGANYGYTF
TGCGCCAGCAGCCCAGGGGGAGCTAACTATGGCTACACCTTC
>TRBJ1-6|.|TRBV2|.
CASTWTVASYNSPLHF
TGTGCCAGTACCTGGACAGTAGCCTCCTATAATTCACCCCTCCACTTT
>TRBJ1-2|.|TRBV29-1|TRBD1
CSVYRGQDDGYTF
TGCAGCGTTTACAGGGGGCAGGATGATGGCTACACCTTC
>TRBJ1-1|.|TRBV10-3|.
CALRGTNHTEAFF
TGTGCCCTAAGAGGGACAAACCACACTGAAGCTTTCTTT
>TRBJ1-6|.|TRBV6-1|.
CASSEAVATNSPLHF
TGTGCCAGCAGTGAAGCTGTGGCAACGAATTCACCCCTCCACTTT
>TRBJ1-5|.|TRBV9|TRBD1
CASSEQGAGQPQHF
TGTGCCAGCAGCGAACAGGGGGCTGGTCAGCCCCAGCATTTT
>TRBJ1-2|few|TRBV7-9|.
CASSPGRREGYTF
TGTGCCAGCAGCCCTGGGAGGCGGGAGGGCTACACCTTC
>TRBJ2-7|.|TRBV30|.
CAWSVRDEQYF
TGTGCCTGGAGTGTACGGGACGAGCAGTACTTC
>TRBJ1-6|.|TRBV6-6|.
CASSDSEKSPLHF
TGTGCCAGCAGTGACAGTGAGAAATCACCCCTCCACTTT
>TRBJ1-1|.|TRBV5-1|.
CASSLGQGIGTEAFF
TGCGCCAGCAGCTTGGGCCAGGGGATTGGCACTGAAGCTTTCTTT
>TRBJ1-3|.|TRBV28|.
CASSFGGNTIYF
TGTGCCAGCAGTTTCGGGGGAAACACCATATATTTT
>TRBJ1-2|once|TRBV7-9|.
CASSFYRDLPGGYTF
TGTGCCAGCAGCTTCTATCGGGATCTCCCCGGCGGCTACACCTTC
>TRBJ1-2|medium-sized|TRBV7-9|.
CASSTLQGQYGYTF
TGTGCCAGCAGTACTCTTCAGGGGCAATATGGCTACACCTTC
>TRBJ1-2|.|TRBV19|.
CASEGGGHTF
TGTGCCAGCGAGGGAGGCGGCCACACCTTC
>TRBJ2-7|.|TRBV7-8|.
CASSLEGQYEQYF
TGTGCCAGCAGCTTAGAGGGACAATACGAGCAGTACTTC
>TRBJ1-2|few|TRBV28|.
CASRESTDYGYTF
TGTGCCAGCAGAGAGTCAACAGACTATGGCTACACCTTC